This TCR beta chain was recorded in a study of blood T cell repertoires in COVID-19. V shed 7 bases, J shed 4 bases, and the junction held 6 bases outside the gene matches. Looked up from germline, CDR1 is MNHEY and CDR2 is SVGAGI. The CDR3 is made up of 14 amino acids. Profiled with immunoSEQ multiplex PCR; TCRdb holds only in-frame clones, not every one. Altogether approximately 230,000 clones are present, approximately 90% being singletons, with the ten largest covering 2.2%. The chain recombines TRBV6-5 with TRBJ2-2; TRBD1 aligns across 7 bases. The sample comprised peripheral blood. The clonotype originates from a man aged 25-45 years who had recovered from COVID-19. The CDR3 sequence: CASNPGQFTGELFF. Here the CDR3 DNA reads TGTGCCAGCAACCCGGGACAGTTCACCGGGGAGCTGTTTTTT.